This is a list of T cell receptor beta chains from one sample in a study of shared clonotypes between healthy human individuals. Clones were read by immunoSEQ multiplex PCR, and TCRdb kept only the in-frame ones, dropping some. This sample has roughly 2.1 million clones, with 90% to 95% found just once. The sample comprised naive CD8+ T cells from PBMCs. Source of these receptors: a man younger than 35 in good health. Some clones in this sample may be carry-over from other donors' samples. The CDR3 runs from the conserved cysteine through the conserved F or W. D genes are given only for firm matches. Clone size appears in some rows only: once, few, many, or a class for an expanded clone.

. TRBD2 TRBJ2-7 TRBV10-3 CAISDVTSGPYEQYF TGTGCCATCAGTGACGTGACTAGCGGACCCTACGAGCAGTACTTC
. TRBD1 TRBJ1-4 TRBV7-9 CASSQTGAGGWKLFF TGTGCCAGCAGTCAGACGGGGGCAGGGGGCTGGAAACTGTTTTTT
. . TRBJ2-7 TRBV7-6 CASSDGGTYEQYF TGTGCCAGCTCCGACGGGGGAACCTACGAGCAGTACTTC
. TRBD2 TRBJ2-7 TRBV28 CASSWTSGTYEQYF TGTGCCAGCAGTTGGACTAGCGGGACCTACGAGCAGTACTTC
few TRBD1 TRBJ1-2 TRBV5-4 CASSSPGTGASYGYTF TGTGCCAGCAGCTCTCCCGGGACAGGGGCCTCCTATGGCTACACCTTC
. TRBD2 TRBJ2-7 TRBV5-1 CASSPGLAPYEQYF TGCGCCAGCAGCCCCGGACTAGCCCCCTACGAGCAGTACTTC
. . TRBJ2-7 TRBV6-6 CASSEDGPSSYEQYF TGTGCCAGCAGTGAGGACGGCCCGAGCTCCTACGAGCAGTACTTC
. . TRBJ2-7 TRBV7-9 CASSFGGQGQLGLWQYF TGTGCCAGCAGCTTCGGCGGGCAGGGCCAGTTAGGCCTCTGGCAGTACTTC
. . TRBJ2-3 TRBV27 CASSLLGADTQYF TGTGCCAGCAGTTTATTAGGCGCAGATACGCAGTATTTT
. . TRBJ1-5 TRBV7-9 CASSRQLGLYQPQHF TGTGCCAGCAGCCGACAACTCGGGCTATATCAGCCCCAGCATTTT
. . TRBJ2-7 TRBV29-1 CSVVIGEQYF TGCAGCGTTGTTATAGGCGAGCAGTACTTC
few . TRBJ1-5 TRBV7-9 CASSVQGSPQPQHF TGTGCCAGCAGCGTGCAGGGTTCACCTCAGCCCCAGCATTTT
. TRBD2 TRBJ2-1 TRBV10-3 CAISEGSGPSNEQFF TGTGCCATCAGTGAAGGTAGCGGGCCCTCCAATGAGCAGTTCTTC
. . TRBJ1-2 TRBV5-1 CASSPGRPDTNYGYTF TGCGCCAGCAGCCCCGGGAGGCCGGATACTAACTATGGCTACACCTTC
. . TRBJ1-5 TRBV11-3 CASSSRTVNQPQHF TGTGCCAGCAGCTCTAGGACAGTCAATCAGCCCCAGCATTTT
. . TRBJ2-1 TRBV13 CASSPSPGDPFF TGTGCCAGCAGCCCCAGTCCAGGCGACCCCTTCTTC
. TRBD1 TRBJ2-7 TRBV27 CASSPTGQGNPRGYEQYF TGTGCCAGCAGTCCGACGGGACAGGGGAATCCACGTGGCTACGAGCAGTACTTC
. . TRBJ2-2 TRBV11-2 CASSAGELFF TGTGCCAGCAGCGCCGGGGAGCTGTTTTTT
. . TRBJ2-7 TRBV12-5 CASGLGYEQYF TGTGCTAGTGGTTTAGGTTACGAGCAGTACTTC
. . TRBJ2-3 TRBV11-1 CASSSIVDTQYF TGTGCCAGCAGCTCAATCGTGGATACGCAGTATTTT
. TRBD1 TRBJ1-2 TRBV9 CASSVDRGDYGYTF TGTGCCAGCAGCGTCGACAGGGGGGATTATGGCTACACCTTC
. TRBD2 TRBJ2-1 TRBV7-6 CASSLVWAASGIGNEQFF TGTGCCAGCAGCTTAGTATGGGCAGCTAGCGGGATTGGGAATGAGCAGTTCTTC